These T cell receptor beta chains were read from a single sample in a study of low-dose radiotherapy and immunotherapy resistance in tumors. A single record per CDR3 protein comes from TCRdb applying MiXCR to the reads. This table has 60,000 or so distinct CDR3 sequences, about a quarter appearing once. Here the sequenced sample was PBMCs, taken before treatment. These receptor sequences come from a male donor with rectosigmoid adenocarcinoma. Each CDR3 is given with its conserved first and last residue. D genes are given only for firm matches. For some rows the clone size is stated as once, few or many, or as a class when expanded; others skip it.

>17|TRBD2|TRBV6-5|many|TRBJ2-5
CASSSGTSGGNQETQYF
TGTGCCAGCAGTTCCGGGACTAGCGGGGGGAACCAAGAGACCCAGTACTTC
>15|TRBD2|TRBV7-2|-|TRBJ2-7
CASSEYGTSGYEQYF
TGTGCCAGCAGCGAATACGGGACTAGCGGTTACGAGCAGTACTTC
>14|-|TRBV29-1|few|TRBJ1-1
CSVEYGQTNTEAFF
TGCAGCGTTGAGTACGGACAGACGAACACTGAAGCTTTCTTT
>15|TRBD2|TRBV18|-|TRBJ2-1
CASSELAGGPREQFF
TGTGCCAGCTCAGAACTAGCGGGAGGGCCTCGTGAGCAGTTCTTC
>14|TRBD1|TRBV15|many|TRBJ1-1
CATSNNRGGTEAFF
TGTGCCACCAGTAACAACAGGGGGGGCACTGAAGCTTTCTTT
>18|-|TRBV19|many|TRBJ2-3
CASSLGSSGTSNTDTQYF
TGTGCCAGTAGTCTGGGTTCCTCCGGGACAAGCAACACAGATACGCAGTATTTT
>11|-|TRBV12-3/TRBV12-4|many|TRBJ1-5
CASSFRGPQHF
TGTGCCAGCAGTTTTAGGGGGCCCCAGCATTTT
>13|-|TRBV28|-|TRBJ2-2
CASSSTPPGELFF
TGTGCCAGCAGTTCAACCCCCCCCGGGGAGCTGTTTTTT
>15|-|TRBV5-4|many|TRBJ2-2
CASSFGSDRTGELFF
TGTGCCAGCAGCTTCGGTTCTGACCGCACCGGGGAGCTGTTTTTT
>14|-|TRBV5-1|few|TRBJ2-3
CASSIGGVHDTQYF
TGCGCCAGCAGTATCGGGGGAGTACACGATACGCAGTATTTT
>15|TRBD1|TRBV4-3|many|TRBJ1-4
CASSQEGQRNEKLFF
TGCGCCAGCAGCCAAGAGGGACAGAGGAATGAAAAACTGTTTTTT
>17|TRBD2|TRBV12-3/TRBV12-4|-|TRBJ2-3
CASSLGLAGGRGDTQYF
TGTGCCAGCAGTTTAGGACTAGCGGGGGGGCGGGGAGATACGCAGTATTTT
>15|TRBD1|TRBV28|-|TRBJ2-7
CASSLYHRGTYEQYF
TGTGCCAGCAGTTTATATCACAGGGGCACCTACGAGCAGTACTTC
>12|-|TRBV5-6|-|TRBJ2-2
CASRMWTGELFF
TGTGCCAGCCGCATGTGGACCGGGGAGCTGTTTTTT
>18|TRBD2|TRBV12-3/TRBV12-4|-|TRBJ2-1
CASSFSGLAGENYNEQFF
TGTGCCAGCAGTTTTTCAGGACTAGCGGGGGAAAACTACAATGAGCAGTTCTTC
>18|TRBD1|TRBV12-3/TRBV12-4|-|TRBJ2-1
CASSNGDRAFSSYNEQFF
TGTGCCAGCAGCAACGGGGACAGGGCGTTTAGCTCCTACAATGAGCAGTTCTTC
>18|TRBD2|TRBV28|-|TRBJ2-5
CASSFGGLAGGDRETQYF
TGTGCCAGCAGTTTTGGAGGACTAGCGGGAGGGGATCGTGAGACCCAGTACTTC
>17|TRBD2|TRBV5-1|many|TRBJ2-2
CASSYNNHGGADGELFF
TGCGCCAGCAGCTACAACAATCACGGGGGGGCCGACGGGGAGCTGTTTTTT
>12|-|TRBV2|-|TRBJ1-2
CASFGGAYGYTF
TGTGCCAGTTTTGGGGGCGCCTATGGCTACACCTTC
>13|-|TRBV12-3/TRBV12-4|many|TRBJ1-3
CASSSYPGNTIYF
TGTGCCAGCAGTTCCTACCCTGGAAACACCATATATTTT
>13|-|TRBV5-1|-|TRBJ2-2
CASSTVNTGELFF
TGCGCCAGCAGCACCGTGAACACCGGGGAGCTGTTTTTT
>16|TRBD1|TRBV28|many|TRBJ2-2
CASSPSGTGFFGELFF
TGTGCCAGCAGTCCCTCGGGGACAGGGTTCTTCGGGGAGCTGTTTTTT
>14|TRBD2|TRBV7-2|many|TRBJ2-7
CASTSGGTYYEQYF
TGTGCCAGCACCTCGGGAGGGACCTACTACGAGCAGTACTTC
>17|TRBD1|TRBV4-2|-|TRBJ2-2
CASSAATGGWGTGELFF
TGTGCCAGCAGCGCCGCCACAGGGGGTTGGGGCACCGGGGAGCTGTTTTTT
>15|-|TRBV7-2|many|TRBJ2-6
CASSFTGTGANVLTF
TGTGCCAGCAGCTTCACAGGGACTGGGGCCAACGTCCTGACTTTC
>14|-|TRBV7-9|-|TRBJ2-2
CASSSGENTGELFF
TGTGCCAGCAGCTCTGGGGAGAACACCGGGGAGCTGTTTTTT
>14|TRBD1|TRBV4-3|many|TRBJ1-1
CASSQAGGYTEAFF
TGCGCCAGCAGCCAAGCAGGGGGCTACACTGAAGCTTTCTTT
>13|-|TRBV28|many|TRBJ1-1
CASTPRGNTEAFF
TGTGCCAGCACCCCTCGGGGGAACACTGAAGCTTTCTTT
>15|TRBD2|TRBV6-2/TRBV6-3|-|TRBJ2-2
CASTYAREGTGELFF
TGTGCCAGCACCTATGCCAGGGAGGGCACCGGGGAGCTGTTTTTT
>14|-|TRBV7-2|many|TRBJ1-2
CASSLGGNPYGYTF
TGTGCCAGCAGCTTAGGTGGAAATCCTTATGGCTACACCTTC
>15|-|TRBV5-4|many|TRBJ2-3
CASSFRDRETDTQYF
TGTGCCAGCAGCTTCCGGGACCGAGAGACAGATACGCAGTATTTT
>18|TRBD1|TRBV2|many|TRBJ2-2
CASRSRQGGTTNTGELFF
TGTGCCAGCAGATCTCGACAGGGCGGAACTACGAACACCGGGGAGCTGTTTTTT
>13|-|TRBV6-1|many|TRBJ2-7
CASSPGGSHEQYF
TGTGCCAGCAGTCCCGGAGGGTCTCACGAGCAGTACTTC
>14|TRBD2|TRBV11-2|-|TRBJ2-7
CASSRSGKGNEQYF
TGTGCCAGCAGCCGAAGCGGGAAAGGGAATGAGCAGTACTTC
>15|-|TRBV20-1|many|TRBJ2-1
CSAKDGGRTYNEQFF
TGCAGTGCCAAAGATGGGGGAAGGACCTACAATGAGCAGTTCTTC
>15|TRBD1|TRBV11-2|many|TRBJ2-2
CASSLVGTATGELFF
TGTGCCAGCAGCTTAGTAGGGACAGCCACCGGGGAGCTGTTTTTT
>12|-|TRBV2|-|TRBJ2-5
CASLGGRETQYF
TGTGCCAGCCTCGGAGGCCGGGAGACCCAGTACTTC
>13|-|TRBV12-5|many|TRBJ2-5
CASGFGSGETQYF
TGTGCTAGTGGTTTTGGGTCTGGAGAGACCCAGTACTTC
>15|-|TRBV6-2/TRBV6-3|many|TRBJ1-5
CASSERGGGNQPQHF
TGTGCCAGCAGTGAACGGGGCGGTGGCAATCAGCCCCAGCATTTT
>19|TRBD1|TRBV7-6|-|TRBJ2-2
CASSSKTPVGTGNTGELFF
TGTGCCAGCAGCTCCAAAACCCCGGTGGGGACAGGAAACACCGGGGAGCTGTTTTTT
>15|-|TRBV30|few|TRBJ2-3
CAWSVKGQGADTQYF
TGTGCCTGGAGTGTAAAGGGCCAAGGGGCAGATACGCAGTATTTT
>15|TRBD1|TRBV28|many|TRBJ2-7
CASRTGTGKFGEQYF
TGTGCCAGCCGGACAGGGACAGGAAAGTTCGGGGAGCAGTACTTC
>14|TRBD1|TRBV4-1|many|TRBJ1-1
CASSQGQGDIEAFF
TGCGCCAGCAGCCAAGGGCAGGGGGACATTGAAGCTTTCTTT
>16|TRBD2|TRBV14|many|TRBJ2-2
CASSQERGKATGELFF
TGTGCCAGCAGCCAAGAGCGGGGGAAAGCGACCGGGGAGCTGTTTTTT
>14|TRBD1|TRBV5-1|-|TRBJ2-7
CASSQGQGVREQYF
TGCGCCAGCAGCCAGGGACAGGGGGTAAGAGAGCAGTACTTC
>12|-|TRBV19|many|TRBJ2-1
CASSIMGNEQFF
TGTGCCAGTAGTATTATGGGGAATGAGCAGTTCTTC
>13|-|TRBV7-9|many|TRBJ2-7
CASSFGGRYEQYF
TGTGCCAGCAGCTTTGGGGGTAGGTACGAGCAGTACTTC
>14|TRBD1|TRBV5-1|few|TRBJ1-1
CASSVQGWNTEAFF
TGCGCCAGCAGCGTACAGGGGTGGAACACTGAAGCTTTCTTT
>14|TRBD1|TRBV3-1|many|TRBJ1-6
CASSPTGGWSPLHF
TGTGCCAGCAGCCCCACAGGGGGCTGGTCACCCCTCCACTTT
>16|-|TRBV28|once|TRBJ2-1
CASSFMGGSSYNEQFF
TGTGCCAGCAGTTTTATGGGCGGGTCCTCCTACAATGAGCAGTTCTTC
>14|TRBD1|TRBV27|-|TRBJ1-1
CASSTGQGMAEAFF
TGTGCCAGCAGTACAGGACAGGGGATGGCTGAAGCTTTCTTT
>14|-|TRBV7-2|many|TRBJ1-3
CASSLALAGNTIYF
TGTGCCAGCAGCTTAGCTCTGGCTGGAAACACCATATATTTT
>14|-|TRBV29-1|once|TRBJ2-7
CSARGTTSSYEQYF
TGCAGCGCCCGCGGGACGACGAGCTCCTACGAGCAGTACTTC
>12|-|TRBV3-1|many|TRBJ2-7
CASSRAGYEQYF
TGTGCCAGCAGCCGGGCTGGCTACGAGCAGTACTTC
>15|-|TRBV28|-|TRBJ2-1
CASSPGLGRNNEQFF
TGTGCCAGCAGTCCGGGACTGGGGCGTAACAATGAGCAGTTCTTC
>16|TRBD2|TRBV2|-|TRBJ2-7
CASSETSGSTLYEQYF
TGTGCCAGCAGTGAGACTAGCGGGAGTACCCTCTACGAGCAGTACTTC
>14|-|TRBV28|many|TRBJ2-2
CASSTDGNTGELFF
TGTGCCAGCAGCACGGACGGTAACACCGGGGAGCTGTTTTTT
>15|-|TRBV5-1|many|TRBJ1-1
CASSLGGELNTEAFF
TGCGCCAGCAGCTTGGGAGGGGAACTGAACACTGAAGCTTTCTTT
>15|-|TRBV19|many|TRBJ1-5
CASRKQGDNNQPQHF
TGTGCCAGTAGAAAACAGGGAGATAACAATCAGCCCCAGCATTTT
>15|-|TRBV12-3/TRBV12-4|many|TRBJ2-3
CATALQGGSTDTQYF
TGTGCCACCGCCCTCCAGGGGGGGAGCACAGATACGCAGTATTTT